These 25 T cell receptor beta chains came from one sample sequenced in a study of OX40 agonist ivuxolimab in advanced cancers. Library construction relied on the immunoSEQ multiplex PCR assay. TCRdb retrieved this table from immuneACCESS and kept in-frame rearrangements only. Not all clones are present; in checked studies, unresolved V genes account for under half, and no reason is known for the remainder. The sample includes about 66,000 clones, with about nine tenths observed a single time. The ten biggest clones cover 8% to 10% of the sample. Sequenced here: CD4+ or CD8+ T cells sorted from blood, sampled in a trial of the OX40 agonist ivuxolimab. The receptor set was obtained from an adult with an advanced solid tumor such as melanoma, head and neck, liver or kidney cancer.

The V and J genes are TRBV7-7 and TRBJ2-2; the match to TRBD2 covers 9 bases. V gave up 4 bases and J gave up 4 bases; unmatched junction bases: 13. CDR1 and CDR2 from the germline V gene are SSHAT and FNYEAQ (reference sequence). This CDR3 is built from 18 residues. The CDR3 nucleotides are TGTGCCAGCAGCTCGGGAATATATAGCGGGGGAAGCACCGGGGAGCTGTTTTTT. This codes for CASSSGIYSGGSTGELFF.

The rearrangement uses TRBV12-5 and TRBJ1-5; D may be TRBD1 (6 bases). Germline CDR1 is LGHNT and CDR2 is FRNRAP. The CDR3 is 16 amino acids. With 5 bases removed from V and 4 bases from J, the gap between germline ends came to 18 bases. The CDR3 spells CASGRPGEDLNQPQHF. The CDR3 bases are TGTGCTAGTGGTCGCCCAGGGGAGGATTTAAATCAGCCCCAGCATTTT.

This chain joins TRBV19 and TRBJ1-4; no firm D call. The length of the CDR3 is 15 residues. Trimming took 3 bases from V and 1 from J, leaving 9 bases between them. Germline V lookup: CDR1 LNHDA, CDR2 SQIVND (reference sequence). The CDR3 nucleotides read TGTGCCAGTAGTATCACGCACGGAACTAATGAAAAACTGTTTTTT. This gives the protein CASSITHGTNEKLFF.

The chain joins TRBV5-4 to TRBJ1-2; TRBD1 matches 8 bases. Trimming at V came to 3 bases and at J to 7 bases, leaving 5 bases not matched to a gene. This CDR3 contains 13 residues. Germline V gives CDR1 SGHNT, CDR2 YYREEE (reference sequence). The CDR3 region is CASSWTGTGGYTF. The CDR3 bases are TGTGCCAGCAGCTGGACAGGGACTGGTGGCTACACCTTC.

The chain employs TRBV4-2 and TRBJ1-1, with 7 bases matching TRBD1. The CDR3 loop spans 14 amino acids. Germline CDR1 is LGHNA and CDR2 is YNFKEQ. Unmatched junction bases numbered 3, after V lost 4 bases and J lost 1 base. The CDR3 reads CASSRQGENTEAFF. CDR3 sequence (DNA): TGTGCCAGCAGCCGACAGGGCGAGAACACTGAAGCTTTCTTT.

The V gene is TRBV12-5, the J gene TRBJ2-3, with D tentatively TRBD2 (6 bases). This CDR3 has 12 residues. V shed 5 bases and J shed 8 bases, with 11 bases lying between them. Germline-derived CDR1 and CDR2 are LGHNT and FRNRAP. The CDR3 sequence: CASGRDSGTQYF. DNA for the CDR3: TGTGCTAGTGGTCGGGACTCCGGTACGCAGTATTTT.

J is TRBJ1-5 and V is TRBV4-1, with TRBD1 matching over 8 bases. J lost 11 bases, V lost 4 bases, and 13 bases had no gene match. The CDR3 sequence is 15 residues long. Per germline, CDR1 MGHRA and CDR2 YSYEKL. CDR3 DNA sequence: TGCGCCAGCAGCCGCTCCGGACAGGGAGAACAGGCCCAGCATTTT. Translation gives CASSRSGQGEQAQHF.

The genes are TRBV27 and TRBJ2-1, with 8 bases that match TRBD1. CDR3 length equals 17 residues. Germline CDR1 and CDR2: MNHEY and SMNVEV (reference sequence). The J segment lost 3 bases and the V segment lost 5 bases, leaving 12 bases of the junction unmatched. The chain's CDR3 is CASSLYYRDRSYNEQFF. In DNA form, the CDR3 reads TGTGCCAGCAGTCTATACTACCGGGACAGGAGCTACAATGAGCAGTTCTTC.

This chain connects TRBV6-6 to TRBJ2-7; possible D gene TRBD2, 5 bases. The CDR3 length is 13 residues. Germline-derived CDR1 and CDR2 are MNHNY and SVGAGI (reference sequence). V lost 6 bases and J lost 0, with 9 bases in between. For the CDR3, the DNA is TGTGCCAGCAGAGGACTCAGCTCCTACGAGCAGTACTTC. This encodes CASRGLSSYEQYF.

The V and J genes are TRBV6-5 and TRBJ1-4; D might be TRBD1 (5 bases). Germline V gives CDR1 MNHEY, CDR2 SVGAGI. Trimming shortened V by 7 bases and J by 7 bases, and 13 bases separated the two germline ends. The CDR3 runs to 13 residues. In DNA, the CDR3 is TGTGCCAGCAAGAGAGCAACAGGTGAAAAACTGTTTTTT. It translates to CASKRATGEKLFF.

The sample holds a few counts of this clone. The chain uses TRBV10-3 and TRBJ1-2; no definite D call. The CDR3 has 12 amino acids. Germline V CDR1 and CDR2: ENHRY, SYGVKD. The ends were cut back, 2 bases at V and 5 bases at J, with 6 bases in the middle. The CDR3 bases are TGTGCCATCAGTGAGACAGTTTATGGCTACACCTTC. It codes for CAISETVYGYTF.

V gene TRBV7-2 combines with J gene TRBJ2-2, with a weak D call TRBD1 (5 bases). The CDR3 extends over 12 amino acids. Deletions cut 7 bases from V and 6 bases from J, with 9 bases between. CDR1 is SGHTA, CDR2 FQGNSA, per germline. Here the CDR3 DNA reads TGTGCCAGCACCCTGGGGCCCGGGGAGCTGTTTTTT. Protein sequence: CASTLGPGELFF.

This clone has a handful of counts. This sequence joins TRBV30 and TRBJ1-5; D not certain. There are 12 residues in the CDR3. Between the trimmed V and J ends, which lost 2 bases and 7 bases, there was a span of 9 bases. Looked up from germline, CDR1 is GTSNPN and CDR2 is SVGIG (reference sequence). The CDR3 is CAWSHPTQPQHF. CDR3 nucleotides: TGTGCCTGGAGTCATCCCACACAGCCCCAGCATTTT.

The chain couples TRBV6-1 to TRBJ1-6; D is ambiguous. V dropped 4 bases and J dropped 4 bases, with 8 bases sitting between them. The CDR3 length is 14 residues. Per germline, CDR1 MNHNS and CDR2 SASEGT. The CDR3 loop reads CASSAGPYNSPLHF. The DNA of the CDR3 is TGTGCCAGCAGTGCGGGTCCATATAATTCACCCCTCCACTTT.

V and J are TRBV19 and TRBJ2-3, with a possible D match to TRBD2 (7 bases). Looked up from germline, CDR1 is LNHDA and CDR2 is SQIVND (reference sequence). The CDR3 runs to 15 residues. The V gene lost 1 base and the J gene lost 6 bases, with 14 bases spanning the gap. The CDR3 spells CASSIGGGLGDTQYF. CDR3 nucleotides: TGTGCCAGTAGTATAGGCGGGGGCCTCGGGGATACGCAGTATTTT.

The rearrangement links TRBV6-5 to TRBJ1-1; TRBD1 matches at 7 bases. From germline, CDR1 is MNHEY and CDR2 SVGAGI. Trimming removed 8 bases from V and 1 base from J; junction bases left unmatched: 7. This CDR3 comprises 14 residues. The DNA of the CDR3 is TGTGCCAGCCGAAAGGGGGCGGAGAACACTGAAGCTTTCTTT. This gives the protein CASRKGAENTEAFF.

The chain employs TRBV6-5 and TRBJ1-3; D not certain. Trimming stripped 5 bases from V and 1 base from J, with 9 bases between. CDR1 and CDR2 (germline): MNHEY, SVGAGI. This CDR3 is built from 14 residues. The CDR3 nucleotides read TGTGCCAGCAGTGCCGAGCCGTCTGGAAACACCATATATTTT. Protein sequence: CASSAEPSGNTIYF.

V and J are TRBV6-1 and TRBJ1-1; D is possibly TRBD1 (5 bases). CDR3 length: 13 amino acids. The ends were cut back, 8 bases at V and 1 base at J, with 11 bases in the middle. Germline CDR1 MNHNS, CDR2 SASEGT. CDR3 bases: TGTGCCAGCCAAGGGAGGGGGAACACTGAAGCTTTCTTT. Translating gives CASQGRGNTEAFF.

The chain uses TRBV5-4 and TRBJ1-1; TRBD1 might be the D (5 bases). The CDR3 runs to 15 residues. Trimming shortened V by 3 bases and J by 8 bases, and 20 bases separated the two germline ends. Germline loops: CDR1 SGHNT, CDR2 YYREEE (reference sequence). The CDR3 loop is CASSSLSLKGSEAFF. The CDR3 nucleotides read TGTGCCAGCAGCTCTCTTTCCCTGAAGGGGTCAGAAGCTTTCTTT.

The J gene is TRBJ2-7, the V gene TRBV5-6; 11 positions agree with TRBD1. With V trimmed by 5 bases and J by 1 base, 2 bases remained unmatched. Germline assignment: CDR1 SGHDT and CDR2 YYEEEE. The CDR3 contains 14 residues. The CDR3 sequence is CASRGTGGSYEQYF. As DNA, the CDR3 is TGTGCCAGCAGGGGGACAGGGGGTTCCTACGAGCAGTACTTC.

The rearrangement uses TRBV2 and TRBJ2-7; 9 bases fit TRBD1. This CDR3 contains 15 residues. CDR1 is SNHLY, CDR2 FYNNEI, per germline. J was trimmed by 6 bases and V by 3 bases; bases with no gene match: 9. In DNA form, the CDR3 reads TGTGCCAGCAGTGACCGGACAGGGGAAGGCTTCGAGCAGTACTTC. Translating it yields CASSDRTGEGFEQYF.

V usage is TRBV18 and J usage is TRBJ1-1, with no clear D. V lost 5 bases to trimming and J lost 0 bases, with 7 bases between them. This CDR3 comprises 13 residues. From germline, CDR1 is KGHSH and CDR2 LQKENI. As DNA, the CDR3 is TGTGCCAGCTCAACAGACTTGAACACTGAAGCTTTCTTT. The encoded protein is CASSTDLNTEAFF.

The rearrangement uses TRBV5-1 and TRBJ2-7, with D hard to call. Trimming left V 4 bases short and J 3 bases short, with 8 bases between. Germline CDR1 reads SGHRS; CDR2 reads YFSETQ. The CDR3 extends over 12 amino acids. CDR3: CASSQPGYEQYF. The CDR3 coding sequence is TGCGCCAGCAGCCAACCGGGCTACGAGCAGTACTTC.

This chain's CDR3 is CAIGGGVNYGYTF. For the CDR3, the DNA is TGTGCCATAGGCGGGGGGGTCAATTATGGCTACACCTTC. The chain recombines TRBV6-5 with TRBJ1-2, with a possible D match to TRBD1 (5 bases). This CDR3 spans 13 amino acids. Germline CDR1 reads MNHEY; CDR2 reads SVGAGI. Trimming cost V 10 bases and J 5 bases, with 17 bases left between them.

The V gene is TRBV7-3, the J gene TRBJ2-3; 13 positions match TRBD2. This CDR3 contains 16 residues. Germline values: CDR1 SGHTA, CDR2 FQGTGA. Trimming cost V 5 bases and J 2 bases; bases outside gene matches: 4. In nucleotides, the CDR3 is TGTGCCAGCAGCCGGACTAGCGGGGGACCCACAGATACGCAGTATTTT. Translated, it gives CASSRTSGGPTDTQYF. Based on the CDR3 plus reference TRBV7-3 and TRBJ2-3, the full variable domain is GAGVSQTPSNKVTEKGKYVELRCDPISGHTALYWYRQSLGQGPEFLIYFQGTGAADDSGLPNDRFFAVRPEGSVSTLKIQRTERGDSAVYLCASSRTSGGPTDTQYFGPGTRLTVL.